The source of this T cell receptor (beta chain) is a study of T cells in Graves' hyperthyroidism and ophthalmopathy. Study conclusions and caveats: Also found in blood were most expanded thyroid clonotypes above 0.001.

Patients with uncontrolled infections, other autoimmune diseases, pregnancy or lactation were excluded. As for this clonotype: Its antigen is currently unknown.

The source material, RNA transcripts, was used to amplify TCR beta CDR3 regions. The primer set for the first-round RT-PCR of the TCR CDR3 was HTBI. TCRdb reanalysed the multiplex PCR reads using MiXCR and keeps one entry per CDR3 protein. The table lists roughly 700,000 distinct CDR3 sequences, around 15% of them singletons. Trimming took off 0 bases at V and 9 bases at J, with 16 bases between the two ends. The CDR3 sequence is 15 residues long. The germline V gene has CDR1 SGHRS and CDR2 YFSETQ. The chain couples TRBV5-1 to TRBJ2-1; D is undetermined. The receptor was derived from a woman aged 18-30 years with Graves' hyperthyroidism. Sequencing was carried out using blood. CDR3 in amino acids: CASSLGLIDLSEQFF. The CDR3 nucleotides read TGCGCCAGCAGCTTGGGACTCATAGACCTATCTGAGCAGTTCTTC.